The clone carrying this T cell receptor (beta chain) has a handful of counts. Its cognate antigen is unknown. A universal primer site was added by template switching, and unique molecular identifiers were carried by the cDNA. A single record per CDR3 protein comes from TCRdb applying MiXCR to the 5' RACE reads. The sample holds approximately 890,000 distinct CDR3 sequences, 10% to 15% seen once. From germline, CDR1 is MNHEY and CDR2 SVGAGI. This CDR3 spans 18 amino acids. V was pared by 2 bases and J by 0 bases, with 6 bases of the junction left unmatched. The sample is drawn from a study of identical twins. Findings and limits, study-wide: Insertions were fewer in abundant cord blood beta clonotypes, whereas memory repertoires showed none of this pattern.

Every one of the donors was a healthy Caucasian. The sample also formed part of further work on yellow fever vaccine responses in identical twins.

Specimen: PBMCs. The sequence came from a woman aged 18-30 years in good health. The chain uses TRBV6-5 and TRBJ2-6, with 8 bases lining up with TRBD1. The CDR3 region has the DNA TGTGCCAGCAGTTACAGGCAGGGGGCGTTCTCTGGGGCCAACGTCCTGACTTTC. This codes for CASSYRQGAFSGANVLTF.